The 3 T cell receptor beta chains below come from one sample, sequenced in a study of blood T cells in healthy people across ages. Primed by a sample-barcoded 5' primer and a J-beta primer mix, a second PCR proceeded for roughly 7 to 12 cycles. TCRdb re-analysed the 5' RACE reads in MiXCR, keeping a single row per CDR3 protein. The sample includes around 800,000 distinct CDR3 sequences, around 68% seen only once; the top ten take roughly 26%. The material sequenced was blood. Receptors originate from a man younger than 40 in good health.

V is TRBV11-2 and J is TRBJ2-3; 10 bases are shared with TRBD2. Trimming took 5 bases from V and 6 from J; bases not matched to a gene: 11. The germline CDR1 and CDR2 sequences are SGHAT and FQNNGV. CDR3 length equals 16 residues. CDR3 bases: TGTGCCAGCAGCCTCCCCCACCTAGCGGGGGCGGATACGCAGTATTTT. Amino acids: CASSLPHLAGADTQYF.

This chain connects TRBV12-3 or TRBV12-4 to TRBJ1-5; 10 nucleotides line up with TRBD1. The CDR3 spans 12 residues. V was pared by 7 bases and J by 15 bases, with 9 bases of the junction left unmatched. The CDR3 DNA sequence: TGTGCCAGCAACCAAGGACAGGGGGGCCTGCATTTT. The encoded protein is CASNQGQGGLHF.

This clonotype was detected only a few times. The J gene is TRBJ2-5, the V gene TRBV6-6; no clear D. The J call is doubtful: the DNA matches TRBJ2-7 better. The CDR3 is made up of 14 amino acids. Germline assignment: CDR1 MNHNY and CDR2 SVGAGI (reference sequence). The CDR3 region has the DNA TGTGCCAGCAGTTACTCAGCCGGTCTCTACGAGCAGTACTTC. It encodes CASSYSAGLYEQYF.